The 31 T cell receptor beta chains given below trace back to one sample, sequenced in a study of OX40 agonist ivuxolimab in advanced cancers. Clones were read by immunoSEQ multiplex PCR, and TCRdb kept only the in-frame ones, dropping some. The sample has around 71,000 clones; approximately 86% are singletons. The sequencing used CD4+ or CD8+ T cells sorted from blood, collected in a trial of the OX40 agonist ivuxolimab. The receptors here all came from an adult with an advanced solid tumor such as melanoma, head and neck, liver or kidney cancer.

The rearrangement links TRBV25-1 to TRBJ2-1; maybe TRBD2 (5 bases). The CDR3 spans 14 residues. Germline V lookup: CDR1 MGHDK, CDR2 SYGVNS. Trimming stripped 6 bases from V and 0 bases from J, with 9 bases between. The CDR3 DNA follows: TGTGCCAGCAGGGATCGGGGCTCCTACAATGAGCAGTTCTTC. Protein sequence: CASRDRGSYNEQFF.

The chain joins TRBV7-2 to TRBJ1-4; 7 bases fit TRBD1. Germline V gene lookup returns CDR1 SGHTA and CDR2 FQGNSA. The V and J ends lost 1 base and 4 bases, in that order; junction bases with no gene match: 3. This CDR3 comprises 15 residues. The CDR3 DNA reads TGTGCCAGCAGCTTAGGACAGGGTCGTAATGAAAAACTGTTTTTT. This encodes CASSLGQGRNEKLFF.

The chain is built from TRBV14 and TRBJ2-5; the D gene could be TRBD1 or TRBD2 (5 bases each). With 2 bases removed from V and 5 bases from J, the gap between germline ends came to 15 bases. The CDR3 runs to 15 residues. Germline lookup yields CDR1 SGHDN and CDR2 FVKESK. The CDR3 bases are TGTGCCAGCAGCCAACAAATCCTAGAGGGGGAGACCCAGTACTTC. Its protein is CASSQQILEGETQYF.

The rearrangement joins TRBV5-1 to TRBJ2-7; maybe TRBD2 (5 bases). Germline lookup yields CDR1 SGHRS and CDR2 YFSETQ. This CDR3 has 14 residues. Trimming stripped 1 base from V and 6 bases from J, with 14 bases between. CDR3 nucleotides: TGCGCCAGCAGCTTGAGTGGGAGTTTATCCGAGCAGTACTTC. It translates to CASSLSGSLSEQYF.

This sequence joins TRBV7-2 and TRBJ1-2; possible D gene TRBD1, 5 bases. The germline gives CDR1 SGHTA, CDR2 FQGNSA. Trimming took 4 bases from V and 7 from J, leaving 16 bases between them. This CDR3 is built from 14 residues. As DNA, the CDR3 is TGTGCCAGCAGCTCCGACAGCGCCCGGGGTGGCTACACCTTC. Encoded protein: CASSSDSARGGYTF.

The chain carries TRBV4-1 and TRBJ2-3; the match to TRBD2 covers 7 bases. The CDR3 spans 15 residues. Trimming at V came to 8 bases and at J to 0 bases, leaving 8 bases not matched to a gene. Germline V lookup: CDR1 MGHRA, CDR2 YSYEKL. CDR3 sequence reads: CASAKLAASTDTQYF. CDR3 nucleotide sequence: TGCGCCAGCGCCAAGCTAGCGGCTAGCACAGATACGCAGTATTTT.

The chain is built from TRBV5-1 and TRBJ2-3; D gene unclear. Germline lookup yields CDR1 SGHRS and CDR2 YFSETQ. The CDR3 runs 17 residues. Trimming cost V 0 bases and J 0 bases, with 14 bases left between them. CDR3 in amino acids: CASSLGLYGGSTDTQYF. CDR3 DNA sequence: TGCGCCAGCAGCTTGGGATTATACGGCGGCAGCACAGATACGCAGTATTTT.

V usage is TRBV6-5 and J usage is TRBJ1-3; 7 bases align to TRBD1. Germline-derived CDR1 and CDR2 are MNHEY and SVGAGI. This CDR3 region has 15 residues. V lost 8 bases, J lost 0 bases, and 7 bases stayed unmatched. CDR3 protein: CASGGTADSGNTIYF. For the CDR3, the DNA is TGTGCCAGCGGCGGGACAGCCGACTCTGGAAACACCATATATTTT.

This clone was detected only a few times. The rearrangement uses TRBV2 and TRBJ2-2; D call uncertain. Deletions cut 10 bases from V and 2 bases from J, with 14 bases between. The CDR3 totals 14 residues. Germline assignment: CDR1 SNHLY and CDR2 FYNNEI. DNA of the CDR3: TGTGCCACGTCCCCAGAAGCTAACACCGGGGAGCTGTTTTTT. Its translation: CATSPEANTGELFF.

With regard to this clone: Distinct nucleotide sequences in the sample also encode this CDR3. This chain uses TRBV18 with TRBJ1-1, with unresolved D. Germline V gene sequence: CDR1 KGHSH, CDR2 LQKENI. Deletions cut 2 bases from V and 1 base from J, with 2 bases between. The CDR3 sequence is 12 residues long. CDR3 sequence: CASSPGNTEAFF. CDR3 nucleotides: TGTGCCAGCTCACCAGGGAACACTGAAGCTTTCTTT.

In its sample, this clone was seen a few times. V and J are TRBV7-9 and TRBJ1-1, with TRBD1 identical over 8 bases. Germline V lookup: CDR1 SEHNR, CDR2 FQNEAQ (reference sequence). V lost 10 bases, J lost 5 bases, and 6 bases stayed unmatched. The CDR3 is 12 amino acids. For the CDR3, the DNA is TGTGCCACGACGACAGGGGAGACTGAAGCTTTCTTT. Encoded protein: CATTTGETEAFF.

The chain uses TRBV27 and TRBJ2-7, with D unresolved. There are 14 residues in the CDR3. Trimming stripped 3 bases from V and 0 bases from J, with 9 bases between. CDR1 is MNHEY, CDR2 SMNVEV, per germline (reference sequence). In DNA, the CDR3 is TGTGCCAGCAGTTTGGGCCGGAGCTCCTACGAGCAGTACTTC. It is translated as CASSLGRSSYEQYF.

The V and J genes are TRBV7-9 and TRBJ2-1; D unresolved. Germline assignment: CDR1 SEHNR and CDR2 FQNEAQ (reference sequence). V lost 5 bases to trimming and J lost 3 bases, with 14 bases between them. This CDR3 contains 15 residues. CDR3 amino acids: CASSPTGGGYNEQFF. The CDR3 DNA reads as TGTGCCAGCAGCCCAACGGGCGGTGGCTACAATGAGCAGTTCTTC.

The gene calls are TRBV9 and TRBJ2-2, with D possibly matching TRBD1 (6 bases). V lost 1 base, J lost 5 bases, and 6 bases lay in between. This CDR3 is built from 13 residues. CDR1 is SGDLS, CDR2 YYNGEE, per germline. CDR3 DNA sequence: TGTGCCAGCAGCGTACAGGGGACCGGGGAGCTGTTTTTT. The encoded protein is CASSVQGTGELFF.

This chain links TRBV6-9 with TRBJ2-3; D gene unclear. V was cut by 2 bases and J by 4 bases, with 13 bases left in between. This CDR3 comprises 15 residues. Germline V CDR1 and CDR2: MNHGY, SVAAGI. The CDR3 DNA is TGTGCCAGCAGTTATCCCCGCGACCCGGCAGATACGCAGTATTTT. It yields the protein CASSYPRDPADTQYF.

The chain couples TRBV29-1 to TRBJ1-1; the D gene is possibly TRBD1 (5 bases). The CDR3 runs 15 residues. CDR1 and CDR2 (germline): SQVTM, ANQGSEA. Trimming shortened V by 4 bases and J by 6 bases, and 21 bases separated the two germline ends. In nucleotides, the CDR3 is TGCAGCGTTGTTGAAGCCCGGATTCGAGGGGCTGAAGCTTTCTTT. Amino acids: CSVVEARIRGAEAFF.

CDR3 region: CAIGRLAEGEDEQFF. CDR3 bases: TGTGCCATCGGACGACTAGCGGAGGGGGAAGATGAGCAGTTCTTC. The chain links TRBV10-3 to TRBJ2-1; 9 bases line up with TRBD2. Germline CDR1 reads ENHRY; CDR2 reads SYGVKD. J was trimmed by 8 bases and V by 8 bases; bases with no gene match: 13. The CDR3 has 15 residues.

The CDR3 nucleotides read TGTGCCAGTATAAACCTAGCCAAAAACATTCAGTACTTC. Amino acids: CASINLAKNIQYF. The rearrangement links TRBV19 to TRBJ2-4, with D unresolved. V was shortened by 7 bases and J by 0 bases, with 7 bases between the two germline ends. This CDR3 comprises 13 residues. Germline V gene data show CDR1 as LNHDA and CDR2 as SQIVND (reference sequence).

The gene calls are TRBV21-1 and TRBJ2-7; TRBD2, the D gene given by the table, was not confirmed from the DNA. TRBV21-1 is reported as a pseudogene. CDR3 length: 17 residues. CDR3 protein: CASSIYTGAPNTYEQYF. CDR3 DNA: TGTGCCAGCAGCATATATACGGGAGCCCCAAATACCTACGAGCAGTACTTC.

This chain links TRBV5-5 with TRBJ2-2, with D maybe TRBD1 (6 bases). The CDR3 covers 15 residues. In germline, CDR1 is SGHKS, CDR2 YYEKEE (reference sequence). The V gene lost 4 bases and the J gene lost 4 bases, with 14 bases spanning the gap. As DNA, the CDR3 is TGTGCCAGCAGCGCTGGGGGCGCAATCACCGGGGAGCTGTTTTTT. Its protein is CASSAGGAITGELFF.

The genes are TRBV28 and TRBJ2-5; D not resolved. The V end was cut by 1 base, the J end by 3 bases, with 6 bases between. This CDR3 is built from 13 residues. The germline gives CDR1 MDHEN, CDR2 SYDVKM. The CDR3 coding sequence is TGTGCCAGCAGTTTATCTTCGGAAGAGACCCAGTACTTC. This encodes CASSLSSEETQYF. Filled out from reference TRBV28 and TRBJ2-5, the complete variable domain reads DVKVTQSSRYLVKRTGEKVFLECVQDMDHENMFWYRQDPGLGLRLIYFSYDVKMKEKGDIPEGYSVSREKKERFSLILESASTNQTSMYLCASSLSSEETQYFGPGTRLLVL.

The chain carries TRBV7-2 and TRBJ1-1; no clear D gene. This CDR3 comprises 14 residues. Germline CDR1 and CDR2: SGHTA and FQGNSA. The germline V and J ends were trimmed by 5 bases and 1 base, with 11 bases remaining between them. CDR3 in amino acids: CASSPMPGNTEAFF. As DNA, the CDR3 is TGTGCCAGCAGCCCTATGCCGGGGAACACTGAAGCTTTCTTT.

CDR3 amino acids: CASSVVPGSTDTQYF. CDR3 DNA sequence: TGTGCCAGCAGCGTAGTTCCGGGAAGCACAGATACGCAGTATTTT. This chain uses TRBV9 with TRBJ2-3, with a tentative D call TRBD2 (5 bases). CDR3 size: 15 residues. The germline CDR1 and CDR2 sequences are SGDLS and YYNGEE. V dropped 0 bases and J dropped 0 bases, with 8 bases sitting between them.

This chain's CDR3 is CASSVVAGVGEQYF. CDR3 DNA: TGTGCCAGCAGTGTCGTAGCGGGAGTAGGCGAGCAGTACTTC. This chain connects TRBV2 to TRBJ2-7; 9 bases match TRBD2. Germline V gene data show CDR1 as SNHLY and CDR2 as FYNNEI. The CDR3 consists of 14 residues. V gave up 4 bases and J gave up 6 bases; unmatched junction bases: 7.

In its sample, this clone was seen once. V is TRBV6-5 and J is TRBJ1-4, with D perhaps TRBD1 (6 bases). This CDR3 spans 15 amino acids. Trimming cost V 5 bases and J 3 bases, with 13 bases left between them. Germline loops: CDR1 MNHEY, CDR2 SVGAGI. CDR3 loop: CASSPRRTANEKLFF. CDR3 bases: TGTGCCAGCAGTCCCCGGAGGACAGCTAATGAAAAACTGTTTTTT.

This clone occurred a few times. The chain has TRBV6-1 and TRBJ1-5; D unresolved. Looked up from germline, CDR1 is MNHNS and CDR2 is SASEGT. This CDR3 has 14 residues. Trimming took off 7 bases at V and 6 bases at J, with 16 bases between the two ends. CDR3 nucleotide sequence: TGTGCCAGCACCAGAAAGGATACGGGTCAGCCCCAGCATTTT. Translated, it gives CASTRKDTGQPQHF.

This clone was recorded only once. V gene TRBV7-2 combines with J gene TRBJ2-5; D gene uncertain. The V gene's germline CDR1 is SGHTA and CDR2 FQGNSA. The length of the CDR3 is 15 residues. Between the trimmed V and J ends, which lost 2 bases and 2 bases, there was a span of 12 bases. The chain's CDR3 is CASSLSIGRQETQYF. As DNA, the CDR3 is TGTGCCAGCAGCTTATCCATAGGGCGGCAAGAGACCCAGTACTTC.

The rearrangement joins TRBV2 to TRBJ2-6; D is perhaps TRBD2 (7 bases). The CDR3 is 16 residues long. The germline CDR1 and CDR2 sequences are SNHLY and FYNNEI. The CDR3 reads CAGGAGVLSGANVLTF. CDR3 coding DNA: TGTGCAGGGGGGGCAGGGGTCCTCTCTGGGGCCAACGTCCTGACTTTC.

This clone was observed a handful of times. The J gene is TRBJ1-5, the V gene TRBV2; no reliable D call. The germline CDR1 and CDR2 sequences are SNHLY and FYNNEI. The V and J ends lost 4 bases and 2 bases respectively, with 6 bases between them. The CDR3 has 13 residues. The DNA of the CDR3 is TGTGCCAGCAGTGTAGTTGGCAATCAGCCCCAGCATTTT. Residues: CASSVVGNQPQHF.

This clone was observed once. CDR3 residues: CASSADRNYGYTF. For the CDR3, the DNA is TGTGCCAGCAGTGCGGACAGAAACTATGGCTACACCTTC. This chain connects TRBV2 to TRBJ1-2; possibly TRBD1 for D (6 bases). The CDR3 totals 13 residues. CDR1 is SNHLY and CDR2 is FYNNEI in the germline V gene. V lost 4 bases, J lost 2 bases, and 8 bases lay in between.

The chain combines TRBV27 with TRBJ2-3, with 10 bases matching TRBD2. Looked up from germline, CDR1 is MNHEY and CDR2 is SMNVEV (reference sequence). The CDR3 covers 14 residues. After removal of 6 bases from V and 3 bases from J, the junction contained 3 bases not matched to a gene. The CDR3 DNA is TGTGCCAGCAGACTAGCGGGGACGACAGATACGCAGTATTTT. Translation gives CASRLAGTTDTQYF.